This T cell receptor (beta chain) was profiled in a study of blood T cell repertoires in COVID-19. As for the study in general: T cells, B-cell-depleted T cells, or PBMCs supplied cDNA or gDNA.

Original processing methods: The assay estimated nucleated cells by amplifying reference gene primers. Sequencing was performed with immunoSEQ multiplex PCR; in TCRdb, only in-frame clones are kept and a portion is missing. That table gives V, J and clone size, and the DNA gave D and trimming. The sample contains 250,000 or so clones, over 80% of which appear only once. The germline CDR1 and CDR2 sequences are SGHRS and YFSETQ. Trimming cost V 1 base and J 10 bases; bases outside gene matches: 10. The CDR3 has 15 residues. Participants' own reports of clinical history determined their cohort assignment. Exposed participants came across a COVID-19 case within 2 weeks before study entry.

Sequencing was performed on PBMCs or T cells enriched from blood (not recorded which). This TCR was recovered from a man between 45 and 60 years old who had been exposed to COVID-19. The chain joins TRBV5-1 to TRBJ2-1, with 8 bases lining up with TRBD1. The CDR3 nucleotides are TGCGCCAGCAGCTTGAAAGGGACAGGAATTGACGAGCAGTTCTTC. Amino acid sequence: CASSLKGTGIDEQFF.